Many counts were recorded for the clone carrying this T cell receptor beta chain. This entry comes from a study of CD8 T cells in ankylosing spondylitis. The CDR3 covers 12 residues. From germline, CDR1 is SQVTM and CDR2 ANQGSEA. The V and J ends lost 4 bases and 3 bases, in that order; junction bases with no gene match: 2. Libraries for TCR beta were made by quantitative 5'-RACE with molecular barcodes. TCRdb reprocessed the 5' RACE reads via MiXCR and lists one record per CDR3 protein. The sample has hundreds of thousands of distinct CDR3 sequences, roughly 25% seen once. The clonotype originates from a male donor with ankylosing spondylitis or in good health (not recorded which). The sequencing sample was made of blood, either unsorted or a sorted T cell fraction (not recorded which). The chain is built from TRBV29-1 and TRBJ2-5; 7 bases are shared with TRBD1. The CDR3 protein is CSVAGGEETQYF. CDR3 sequence (DNA): TGCAGCGTTGCAGGGGGTGAAGAGACCCAGTACTTC.